This T cell receptor (beta chain) was captured in a study of control samples from healthy donors and cancer patients. This clone has only a few counts. Looked up from germline, CDR1 is MNHEY and CDR2 is SVGAGI. There are 13 residues in the CDR3. Trimming shortened V by 4 bases and J by 1 base, and 7 bases separated the two germline ends. Sequencing was performed with immunoSEQ multiplex PCR; in TCRdb, only in-frame clones are kept and a portion is missing. The table has tens of thousands of clones, around 90% seen once; the top ten hold over 13%. Sequencing was done on a sample of PBMCs. This TCR was sampled from a man in his 60s with head and neck cancer. The chain joins TRBV6-5 to TRBJ1-1; no clear D. The CDR3 nucleotides read TGTGCCAGCAGTTCCACAAGGAACACTGAAGCTTTCTTT. This sequence encodes CASSSTRNTEAFF.